This T cell receptor (beta chain) was recorded in a study of Graves' ophthalmopathy and Graves' hyperthyroidism. TCR beta CDR3 amplification used RNA transcripts. A first-round RT-PCR used HTBI primers, followed by a second-round multiplex PCR. TCRdb independently ran MiXCR on the multiplex PCR reads; one entry per CDR3 protein. The table lists about 740,000 distinct CDR3 sequences, 40% of them singletons. Germline CDR1 is SNHLY and CDR2 is FYNNEI. V lost 3 bases and J 3 bases, leaving 5 bases between the germline ends. CDR3 length: 13 amino acids. The chain is built from TRBV2 and TRBJ1-4; TRBD1 is a possible D gene (5 bases). The TCR sequence derives from an adult man with Graves' ophthalmopathy. The material sequenced was peripheral blood. The CDR3 reads CASSEGPNEKLFF. CDR3 sequence (DNA): TGTGCCAGCAGTGAGGGACCTAATGAAAAACTGTTTTTT.